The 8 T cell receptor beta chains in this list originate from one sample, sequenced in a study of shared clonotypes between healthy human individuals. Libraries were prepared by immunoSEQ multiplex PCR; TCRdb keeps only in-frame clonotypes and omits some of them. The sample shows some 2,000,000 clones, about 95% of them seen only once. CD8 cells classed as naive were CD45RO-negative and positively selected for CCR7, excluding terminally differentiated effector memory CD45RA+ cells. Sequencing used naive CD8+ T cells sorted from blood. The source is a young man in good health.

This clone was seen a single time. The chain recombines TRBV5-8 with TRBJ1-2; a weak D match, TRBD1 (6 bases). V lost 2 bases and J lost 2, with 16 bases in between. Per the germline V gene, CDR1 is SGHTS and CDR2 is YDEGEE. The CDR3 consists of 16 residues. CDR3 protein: CASSFSPGALNYGYTF. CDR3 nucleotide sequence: TGTGCCAGCAGCTTTTCCCCAGGGGCGCTGAACTATGGCTACACCTTC.

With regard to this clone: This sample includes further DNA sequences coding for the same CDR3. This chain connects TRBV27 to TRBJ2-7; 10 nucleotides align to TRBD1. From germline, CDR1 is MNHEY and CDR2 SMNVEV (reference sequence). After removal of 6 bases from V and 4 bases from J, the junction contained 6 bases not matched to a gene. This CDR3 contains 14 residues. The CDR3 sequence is CASRPGQGLYEQYF. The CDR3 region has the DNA TGTGCCAGCAGGCCGGGACAGGGGCTTTACGAGCAGTACTTC.

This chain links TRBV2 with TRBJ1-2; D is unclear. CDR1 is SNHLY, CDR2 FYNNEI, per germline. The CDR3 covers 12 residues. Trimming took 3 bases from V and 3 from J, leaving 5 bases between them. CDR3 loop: CASSDEHYGYTF. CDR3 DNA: TGTGCCAGCAGTGACGAGCACTATGGCTACACCTTC.

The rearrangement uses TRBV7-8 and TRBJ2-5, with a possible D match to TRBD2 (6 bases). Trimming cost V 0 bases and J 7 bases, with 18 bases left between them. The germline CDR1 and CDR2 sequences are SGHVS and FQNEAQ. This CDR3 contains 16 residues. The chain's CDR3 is CASSLALGLRGMTQYF. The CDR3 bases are TGTGCCAGCAGCTTAGCCCTGGGACTCCGCGGGATGACCCAGTACTTC.

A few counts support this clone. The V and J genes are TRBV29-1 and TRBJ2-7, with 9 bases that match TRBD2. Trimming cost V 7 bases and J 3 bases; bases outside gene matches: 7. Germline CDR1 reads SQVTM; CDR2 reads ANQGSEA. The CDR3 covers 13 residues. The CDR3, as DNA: TGCAGCGCGGAGACTAGCGGATACTACGAGCAGTACTTC. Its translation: CSAETSGYYEQYF.

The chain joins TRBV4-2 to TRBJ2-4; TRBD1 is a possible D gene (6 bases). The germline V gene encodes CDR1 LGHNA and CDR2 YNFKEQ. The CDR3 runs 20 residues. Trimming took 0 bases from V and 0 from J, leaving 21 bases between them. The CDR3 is CASSQDSRLGDILAKNIQYF. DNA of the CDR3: TGTGCCAGCAGCCAAGATTCGCGCCTGGGGGACATCCTAGCCAAAAACATTCAGTACTTC.

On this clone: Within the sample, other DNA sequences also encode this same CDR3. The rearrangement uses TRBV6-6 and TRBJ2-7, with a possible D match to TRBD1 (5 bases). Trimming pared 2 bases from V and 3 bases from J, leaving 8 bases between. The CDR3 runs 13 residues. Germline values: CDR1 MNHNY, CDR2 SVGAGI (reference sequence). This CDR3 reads CASSYRTGYEQYF. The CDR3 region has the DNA TGTGCCAGCAGTTACCGTACAGGCTACGAGCAGTACTTC.

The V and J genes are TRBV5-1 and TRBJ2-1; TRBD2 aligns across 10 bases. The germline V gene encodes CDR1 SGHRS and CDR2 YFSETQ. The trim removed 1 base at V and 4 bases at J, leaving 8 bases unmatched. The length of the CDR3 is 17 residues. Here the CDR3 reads CASSLYPSGRLYNEQFF. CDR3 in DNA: TGCGCCAGCAGCTTGTACCCTAGCGGGAGACTGTACAATGAGCAGTTCTTC.